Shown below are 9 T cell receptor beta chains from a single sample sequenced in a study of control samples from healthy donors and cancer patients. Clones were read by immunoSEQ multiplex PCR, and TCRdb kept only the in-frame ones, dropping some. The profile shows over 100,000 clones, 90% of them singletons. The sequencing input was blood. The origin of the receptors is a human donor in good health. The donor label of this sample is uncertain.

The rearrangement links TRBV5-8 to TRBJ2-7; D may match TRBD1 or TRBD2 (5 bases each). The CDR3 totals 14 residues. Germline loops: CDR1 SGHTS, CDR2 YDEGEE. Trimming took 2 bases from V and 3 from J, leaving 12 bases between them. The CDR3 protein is CASSLPGRIYEQYV. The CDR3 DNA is TGTGCCAGCAGCTTACCGGGACGGATCTACGAGCAGTACGTC.

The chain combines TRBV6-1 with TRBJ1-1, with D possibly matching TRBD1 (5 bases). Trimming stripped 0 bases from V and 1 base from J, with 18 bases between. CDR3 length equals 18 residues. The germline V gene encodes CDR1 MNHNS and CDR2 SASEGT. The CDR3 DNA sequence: TGTGCCAGCAGTGAAGCGCACGGCTGGGGCACAGGGAACACTGAAGCTTTCTTT. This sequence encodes CASSEAHGWGTGNTEAFF.

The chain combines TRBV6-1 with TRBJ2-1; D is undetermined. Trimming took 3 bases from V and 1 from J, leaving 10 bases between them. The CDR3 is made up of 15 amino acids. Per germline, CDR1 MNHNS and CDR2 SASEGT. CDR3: CASSDQLASYNEQFF. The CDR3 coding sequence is TGTGCCAGCAGTGATCAGCTGGCATCCTACAATGAGCAGTTCTTC.

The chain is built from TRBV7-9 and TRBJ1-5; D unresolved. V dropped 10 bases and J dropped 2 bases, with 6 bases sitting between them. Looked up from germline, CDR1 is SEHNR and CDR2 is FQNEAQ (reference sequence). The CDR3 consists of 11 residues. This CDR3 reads CAIGGNQPQHF. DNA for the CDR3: TGTGCCATCGGCGGCAATCAGCCCCAGCATTTT.

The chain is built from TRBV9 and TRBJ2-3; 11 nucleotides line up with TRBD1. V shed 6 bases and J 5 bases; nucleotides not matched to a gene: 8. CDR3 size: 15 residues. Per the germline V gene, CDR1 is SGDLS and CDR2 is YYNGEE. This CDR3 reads CASTFGQGALDTQYF. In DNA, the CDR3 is TGTGCCAGCACATTTGGACAGGGGGCGTTAGATACGCAGTATTTT.

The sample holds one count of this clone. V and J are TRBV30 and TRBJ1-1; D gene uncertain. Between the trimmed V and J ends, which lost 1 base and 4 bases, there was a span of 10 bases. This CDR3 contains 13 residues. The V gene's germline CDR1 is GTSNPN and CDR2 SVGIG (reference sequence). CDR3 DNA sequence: TGTGCCTGGAGTGGGGTAGGAGCCACTGAAGCTTTCTTT. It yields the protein CAWSGVGATEAFF. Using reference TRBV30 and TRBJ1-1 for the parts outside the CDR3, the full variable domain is SQTIHQWPATLVQPVGSPLSLECTVEGTSNPNLYWYRQAAGRGLQLLFYSVGIGQISSEVPQNLSASRPQDRQFILSSKKLLLSDSGFYLCAWSGVGATEAFFGQGTRLTVV.

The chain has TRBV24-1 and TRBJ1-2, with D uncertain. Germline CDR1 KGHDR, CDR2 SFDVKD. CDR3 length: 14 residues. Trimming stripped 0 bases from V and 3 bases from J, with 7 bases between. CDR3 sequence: CATSDLRRDYGYTF. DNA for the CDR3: TGTGCCACCAGTGATTTGAGGCGTGACTATGGCTACACCTTC.

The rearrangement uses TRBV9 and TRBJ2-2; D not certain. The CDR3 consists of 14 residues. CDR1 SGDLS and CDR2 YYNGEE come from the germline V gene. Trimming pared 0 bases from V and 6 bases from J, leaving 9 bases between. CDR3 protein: CASSVELPAGELFF. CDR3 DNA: TGTGCCAGCAGCGTAGAACTACCGGCCGGGGAGCTGTTTTTT.

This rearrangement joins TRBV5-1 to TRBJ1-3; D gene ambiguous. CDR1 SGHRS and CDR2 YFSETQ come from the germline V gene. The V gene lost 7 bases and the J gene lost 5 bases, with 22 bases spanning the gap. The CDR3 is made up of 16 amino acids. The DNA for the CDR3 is TGCGCCAGCCCACCTGGACTGGAGTTTCGCAGAAACACCATATATTTT. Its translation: CASPPGLEFRRNTIYF. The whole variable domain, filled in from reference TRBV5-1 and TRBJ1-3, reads KAGVTQTPRYLIKTRGQQVTLSCSPISGHRSVSWYQQTPGQGLQFLFEYFSETQRNKGNFPGRFSGRQFSNSRSEMNVSTLELGDSALYLCASPPGLEFRRNTIYFGEGSWLTVV.